This entry features one TCR beta chain sequence. Its recognized antigen is unknown. No clone much larger than this one lies a single base away; base qualities are absent. The germline V gene sets CDR1 to SGHDT and CDR2 to YYEEEE. Including cysteine and phenylalanine, the CDR3 has 16 amino acids. The entry retains the CDR3 DNA only, 48 bases that are in frame from base 1. The V end gives up 0 bases and the J end 0 bases, leaving 6 bases in the junction not matched to a gene. The sample comes from a study of T cell changes during pregnancy in multiple sclerosis (dated by TCRdb to the late 2010s). Regarding the research as a whole: Changes in the T cell repertoire over the course of pregnancy were examined in this study in women with multiple sclerosis.

Libraries were built with the immunoSEQ multiplex PCR assay. TCRdb retrieved this table from immuneACCESS and kept in-frame rearrangements only. Not all clones are present; in checked studies, unresolved V genes account for under half, and no reason is known for the remainder. The sample table shows 65,000 to 85,000 clones, and roughly 90% are seen once. The ten most abundant clones make up more than 0.8% of the sample. Sample: peripheral blood, taken in the first trimester of pregnancy. This TCR derives from a female donor in good health, enrolled as a control in a pregnancy study. The V and J genes are TRBV5-6 and TRBJ2-7; the junction holds 7 bases that match TRBD1. The DNA sequence reads TGTGCCAGCAGCTTGGCCGGGCAGGGGGTCTCCTACGAGCAGTACTTC. This yields the protein CASSLAGQGVSYEQYF.